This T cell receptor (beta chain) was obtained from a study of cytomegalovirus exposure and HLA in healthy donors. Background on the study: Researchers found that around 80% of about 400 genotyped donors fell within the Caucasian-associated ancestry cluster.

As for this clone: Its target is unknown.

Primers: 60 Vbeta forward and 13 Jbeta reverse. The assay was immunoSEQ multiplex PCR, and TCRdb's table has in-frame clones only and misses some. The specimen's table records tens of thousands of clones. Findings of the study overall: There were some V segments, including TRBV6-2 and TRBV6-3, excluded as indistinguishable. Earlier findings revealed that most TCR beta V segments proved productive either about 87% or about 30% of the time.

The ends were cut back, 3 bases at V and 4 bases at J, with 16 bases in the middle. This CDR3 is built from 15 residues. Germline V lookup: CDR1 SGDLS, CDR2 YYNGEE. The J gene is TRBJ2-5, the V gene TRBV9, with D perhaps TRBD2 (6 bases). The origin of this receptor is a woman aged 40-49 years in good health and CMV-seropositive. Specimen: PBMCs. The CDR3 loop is CASSARLAIVETQYF. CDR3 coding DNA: TGTGCCAGCAGCGCCAGGCTAGCGATAGTAGAGACCCAGTACTTC.